This TCR beta chain appears in the sequencing data of a study of a mutant IDH1 vaccine in newly diagnosed glioma. As for the study in general: Patients previously underwent radiotherapy, temozolomide, or both, and most underwent both.

Per the germline V gene, CDR1 is GTSNPN and CDR2 is SVGIG (reference sequence). V was clipped by 0 bases and J by 7 bases, with 13 bases between them. This CDR3 is built from 14 residues. Time point indicated: week 35, safety follow-up. Each vaccine dose was 300 ug of mutant IDH1 20-mer peptide, with topical imiquimod. Across weeks 1, 3, 5, 7, 11, 15, 19 and 23, patients received a vaccination each time, eight in all. Study-wide results and caveats: Immune responses arising from the vaccine appeared in 90% to 95% of patients.

Here immunoSEQ multiplex PCR was the method, and the copy in TCRdb shows in-frame clones only, minus some. The data hold about 55,000 clones, with less than 90% observed a single time. About this clone: Its cognate antigen is unknown.

The rearrangement uses TRBV30 and TRBJ1-5; no clear D. This sample comprised PBMCs, obtained from a glioma patient whose treatment included an IDH1 peptide vaccine. This sequence was found in a woman between 18 and 29 years old with glioma. The CDR3 spells CAWSVGGVGQPQHF. CDR3 coding DNA: TGTGCCTGGAGTGTGGGAGGAGTGGGACAGCCCCAGCATTTT.